The 7 T cell receptor beta chains below come from one sample, sequenced in a study of early T cells in non-severe SARS-CoV-2 infection. Via MiXCR, TCRdb re-called the 5' RACE reads, giving one row per CDR3 protein. The sample has roughly 40,000 distinct CDR3 sequences, 4.7% seen once. Material for sequencing was whole blood. These receptors were collected from an adult who was a healthcare worker with PCR-confirmed SARS-CoV-2 infection or an uninfected control (not recorded which).

This clonotype was recorded at least ten times. V gene TRBV18 combines with J gene TRBJ1-6, with 8 bases that match TRBD1. The CDR3 contains 17 residues. Germline V CDR1 and CDR2: KGHSH, LQKENI. V lost 3 bases and J lost 7; bases outside the gene matches: 11. Here the CDR3 DNA reads TGTGCCAGCTCACCCCAAAGACAGGGGACTGGAAATTCACCCCTCCACTTT. It encodes CASSPQRQGTGNSPLHF.

This clonotype was recorded many times. The chain is built from TRBV7-9 and TRBJ2-7; 7 nucleotides agree with TRBD2. Germline V gene sequence: CDR1 SEHNR, CDR2 FQNEAQ (reference sequence). CDR3 length: 15 amino acids. Trimming at V came to 7 bases and at J to 0 bases, leaving 9 bases not matched to a gene. CDR3 sequence reads: CASTSTSESSYEQYF. CDR3 nucleotide sequence: TGTGCCAGCACCTCAACTAGCGAGAGCTCCTACGAGCAGTACTTC.

This clonotype appeared many times. The CDR3 nucleotides are TGTGCCAGCAGCCCAGCTAGCGGGAGGGCATACGAGCAGTACTTC. Its translation is CASSPASGRAYEQYF. The J gene is TRBJ2-7, the V gene TRBV9; TRBD2 agrees at 12 bases. CDR3 length: 15 amino acids. With V trimmed by 4 bases and J by 4 bases, 6 bases remained unmatched. Germline V gives CDR1 SGDLS, CDR2 YYNGEE. Looking up the rest from reference TRBV9 and TRBJ2-7 gives the full variable domain: DSGVTQTPKHLITATGQRVTLRCSPRSGDLSVYWYQQSLDQGLQFLIQYYNGEERAKGNILERFSAQQFPDLHSELNLSSLELGDSALYFCASSPASGRAYEQYFGPGTRLTVT.

There are many counts of this clonotype. The chain recombines TRBV11-2 with TRBJ2-7; 9 nucleotides agree with TRBD2. Germline assignment: CDR1 SGHAT and CDR2 FQNNGV. The CDR3 consists of 13 residues. Trimming at V came to 7 bases and at J to 2 bases, leaving 3 bases not matched to a gene. The DNA of the CDR3 is TGTGCCAGCAAGGGACTAGCCCCCTACGAGCAGTACTTC. Translation: CASKGLAPYEQYF.

This clonotype was found a few times. This chain connects TRBV6-2 or TRBV6-3 to TRBJ1-1; D is ambiguous. From germline, CDR1 is MNHEY and CDR2 SVGEGT. The CDR3 consists of 12 residues. V lost 4 bases to trimming and J lost 6 bases, with 9 bases between them. CDR3 protein: CASSFWTAEAFF. Here the CDR3 DNA reads TGTGCCAGCAGTTTCTGGACGGCTGAAGCTTTCTTT.

The CDR3 coding sequence is TGTGCCAGCAGTCCTGAAACTAAGGCGCGGAATTCACCCCTCCACTTT. Its translation is CASSPETKARNSPLHF. The chain links TRBV6-2 or TRBV6-3 to TRBJ1-6; no reliable D call. The V gene's germline CDR1 is MNHEY and CDR2 SVGEGT. This CDR3 is 16 amino acids long. Trimming took 5 bases from V and 7 from J, leaving 18 bases between them.

This clonotype was counted many times. V is TRBV10-3 and J is TRBJ2-1, with D uncertain. Trimming took off 5 bases at V and 3 bases at J, with 8 bases between the two ends. The CDR3 is made up of 13 amino acids. The germline V gene encodes CDR1 ENHRY and CDR2 SYGVKD. CDR3 bases: TGTGCCATCAGTAGGTTGGGCTACAATGAGCAGTTCTTC. Its protein product is CAISRLGYNEQFF.